This paragraph covers one T cell receptor beta chain sequence. Profiling relied on immunoSEQ multiplex PCR, and the TCRdb table lists in-frame clones only, not all of them. The table has 200,000 to 250,000 clones, 80% to 90% seen once. This record comes from a study of blood T cell repertoires in COVID-19. CDR3 size: 16 residues. The ends were cut back, 1 base at V and 7 bases at J, with 16 bases in the middle. Germline V gene sequence: CDR1 KGHSH, CDR2 LQKENI. The material sequenced was peripheral blood. The sequence was obtained from a man aged 60-69 years with acute or convalescent COVID-19. This chain joins TRBV18 and TRBJ1-4; D is possibly TRBD1 (6 bases). CDR3 sequence: CASSPLPSGASEKLFF. The CDR3 region has the DNA TGTGCCAGCTCACCACTACCATCAGGGGCCAGTGAAAAACTGTTTTTT.